Listed below are T cell receptor beta chains from one sample, sequenced in a study of blood T cells in healthy people across ages. TCRdb re-called the 5' RACE reads through MiXCR, storing one row per CDR3 protein. The data show approximately 780,000 distinct CDR3 sequences, under 30% seen once. This same sample was also part of a study on T cells of mothers and their children.

The sample comprised blood. The receptors were sampled from a boy younger than 18 in good health. The CDR3 runs from the conserved cysteine through the conserved F or W. A D gene is named only where the DNA matches it firmly. For some rows the clone size is stated as once, few or many, or as a class when expanded; others skip it.

J	V	size	D	CDR3	DNA
TRBJ2-5	TRBV6-6	few	NA	CASSSPGRQTRETQYF	TGTGCCAGCAGTTCCCCTGGGCGCCAAACCAGAGAGACCCAGTACTTC
TRBJ2-5	TRBV9	few	NA	CASSAAGLGETQYF	TGTGCCAGCAGCGCGGCGGGACTGGGAGAGACCCAGTACTTC
TRBJ2-7	TRBV7-2	few	NA	CASSQTAGNYEQYF	TGTGCCAGCAGCCAGACGGCAGGGAATTACGAGCAGTACTTC
TRBJ2-1	TRBV20-1	NA	NA	CSARQQGGSYNEQFF	TGCAGTGCTAGGCAACAGGGGGGGTCCTACAATGAGCAGTTCTTC
TRBJ2-1	TRBV10-2	few	TRBD1	CASRRNRGDEQFF	TGCGCCAGCAGAAGAAACAGGGGCGATGAGCAGTTCTTC
TRBJ2-2	TRBV12-3/TRBV12-4	few	NA	CASSSSPSSVVTGELFF	TGTGCCAGCAGTTCCTCCCCCTCCAGTGTGGTAACCGGGGAGCTGTTTTTT
TRBJ1-2	TRBV15	NA	NA	CATSIRAGDGYTF	TGTGCCACCAGCATCAGGGCCGGGGATGGCTACACCTTC
TRBJ2-7	TRBV11-2	few	TRBD1	CASSLRIGQGSYEQYF	TGTGCCAGCAGCTTAAGGATCGGACAGGGGTCCTACGAGCAGTACTTC
TRBJ2-6	TRBV7-3	NA	NA	CASSLRRQGKTGANVLTF	TGTGCCAGCAGCTTGAGGAGGCAGGGGAAAACTGGGGCCAACGTCCTGACTTTC
TRBJ2-1	TRBV24-1	few	TRBD2	CATPSRGGVYNEQFF	TGTGCCACTCCATCACGGGGGGGGGTTTACAATGAGCAGTTCTTC
TRBJ1-1	TRBV27	NA	NA	CASTRESGTEAFF	TGTGCCAGTACCAGGGAATCTGGCACTGAAGCTTTCTTT
TRBJ1-4	TRBV18	NA	NA	CASSPQGYSEKLFF	TGTGCCAGCTCACCTCAAGGATATAGTGAAAAACTGTTTTTT
TRBJ2-7	TRBV6-1	NA	TRBD1	CASSESTGTGALYEQYF	TGTGCCAGCAGTGAGTCAACCGGGACAGGGGCCTTGTACGAGCAGTACTTC
TRBJ1-2	TRBV3-1	NA	NA	CASSLDTTGHTF	TGTGCCAGCAGCCTCGACACGACAGGTCACACCTTC
TRBJ2-1	TRBV7-6	few	NA	CASSLDQRGLNEQFF	TGTGCCAGCAGCTTAGATCAGAGGGGCTTAAATGAGCAGTTCTTC
TRBJ2-5	TRBV7-3	few	TRBD2	CASSLGTSGDQETQYF	TGTGCCAGCAGCTTAGGGACTAGCGGGGATCAAGAGACCCAGTACTTC
TRBJ1-1	TRBV6-4	NA	TRBD1	CASSTNRGTEAFF	TGTGCCAGCAGCACTAACAGGGGCACTGAAGCTTTCTTT